The 6 T cell receptor beta chains below come from one sample, sequenced in a study of patients and donors after allogeneic stem cell transplantation. MiXCR, applied by TCRdb to the RT-PCR reads, yields one record per CDR3 protein. The table has hundreds of thousands of distinct CDR3 sequences, more than 15% seen once. Sample: blood, either unsorted or a sorted T cell fraction (not recorded which). The receptor set was obtained from a human donor who was either an allogeneic HSCT recipient or a stem cell or donor lymphocyte infusion donor (not recorded which). It is not recorded whose cells these are; they may come from a transplant donor.

The chain combines TRBV20-1 with TRBJ2-4, with D possibly being TRBD2 (6 bases). The CDR3 has 15 amino acids. Trimming took 1 base from V and 6 from J, leaving 16 bases between them. Germline assignment: CDR1 DFQATT and CDR2 SNEGSKA (reference sequence). The CDR3 DNA reads as TGCAGTGCTAGAGGCGGGTGGGCCGGGGGAAACATTCAGTACTTC. Translated, it gives CSARGGWAGGNIQYF.

This clonotype was observed at least ten times. The genes are TRBV4-1 and TRBJ2-5, with 12 bases that match TRBD2. There are 21 residues in the CDR3. Germline trimming cut 0 bases from V and 4 bases from J; bases unmatched to any gene: 18. In germline, CDR1 is MGHRA, CDR2 YSYEKL. Written as DNA, the CDR3 is TGCGCCAGCAGCCAAGATATCCTTCGAGCCTACTCTAGCGGGGGGGGAGAGACCCAGTACTTC. Protein product: CASSQDILRAYSSGGGETQYF.

The V gene is TRBV5-1, the J gene TRBJ1-4; tentatively, D is TRBD1 (5 bases). The CDR3 consists of 16 residues. Germline V gene sequence: CDR1 SGHRS, CDR2 YFSETQ. V lost 4 bases and J lost 5, with 18 bases in between. CDR3 in DNA: TGCGCCAGCAGCCTCTCCCCCCGGGGCAAAAATGAAAAACTGTTTTTT. Encoded protein: CASSLSPRGKNEKLFF.

This sequence joins TRBV7-2 and TRBJ1-3; D gene unclear. This CDR3 has 12 residues. V lost 4 bases and J lost 4, with 5 bases in between. Germline loops: CDR1 SGHTA, CDR2 FQGNSA. The CDR3 coding sequence is TGTGCCAGCAGCTGGTCGGGAAACACCATATATTTT. Its translation: CASSWSGNTIYF.

This clonotype appeared a few times. The rearrangement joins TRBV9 to TRBJ2-2; D unclear. Trimming pared 0 bases from V and 1 base from J, leaving 10 bases between. CDR1 is SGDLS, CDR2 YYNGEE, per germline. The CDR3 covers 16 residues. The chain's CDR3 is CASSVVSWGNTGELFF. The DNA for the CDR3 is TGTGCCAGCAGCGTAGTTAGTTGGGGGAACACCGGGGAGCTGTTTTTT.

This clonotype was observed a few times. The V and J genes are TRBV9 and TRBJ2-1, with D uncertain. CDR3 length: 17 amino acids. Germline V gene lookup returns CDR1 SGDLS and CDR2 YYNGEE. Trimming shortened V by 0 bases and J by 0 bases, and 13 bases separated the two germline ends. The CDR3: CASSVGPRGSSYNEQFF. The CDR3 coding sequence is TGTGCCAGCAGCGTAGGCCCTCGAGGAAGCTCCTACAATGAGCAGTTCTTC.